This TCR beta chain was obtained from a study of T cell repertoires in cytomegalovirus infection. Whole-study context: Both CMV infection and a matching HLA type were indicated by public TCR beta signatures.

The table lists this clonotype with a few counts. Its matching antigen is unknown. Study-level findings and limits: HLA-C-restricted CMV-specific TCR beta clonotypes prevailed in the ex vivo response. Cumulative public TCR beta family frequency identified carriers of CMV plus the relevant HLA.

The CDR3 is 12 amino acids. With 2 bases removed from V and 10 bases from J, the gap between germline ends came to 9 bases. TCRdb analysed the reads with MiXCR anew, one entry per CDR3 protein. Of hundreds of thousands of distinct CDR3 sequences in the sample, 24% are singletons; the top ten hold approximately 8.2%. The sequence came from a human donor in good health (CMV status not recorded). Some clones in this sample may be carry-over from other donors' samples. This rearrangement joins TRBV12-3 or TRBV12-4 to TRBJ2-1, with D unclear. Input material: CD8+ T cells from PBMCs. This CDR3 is CASSLLAEEQFF. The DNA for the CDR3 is TGTGCCAGCAGTTTACTCGCAGAAGAGCAGTTCTTC.